This T cell receptor (beta chain) was identified during a study of shared clonotypes between healthy human individuals. Positive CCR7 selection of CD45RO-negative cells yielded the naive CD8 cells, and terminally differentiated effector memory CD45RA+ cells were excluded. Notes on this clone: No antigen is known for it.

Sequencing used immunoSEQ multiplex PCR; TCRdb keeps in-frame clones, though not all of them. The table records around 2.1 million clones, about 93% of them present only once. Study-level results: In contrast to clonotypes shared by all four donors, non-shared clonotypes had lower generation probabilities. Sorted-subset sequencing was shown by rarefaction to be incomplete despite large depth.

CDR1 and CDR2 (germline): MDHEN, SYDVKM. The CDR3 loop spans 16 amino acids. The V segment lost 4 bases and the J segment 4 bases; nucleotides outside the gene matches: 9. The V and J genes are TRBV28 and TRBJ2-1; the match to TRBD2 covers 8 bases. The sequence was obtained from a man aged 18-30 years in good health. Some clones in this sample may be carry-over from other donors' samples. The sample comprised naive CD8+ T cells from PBMCs. The CDR3 region is CASSSREAFKYNEQFF. DNA for the CDR3: TGTGCCAGCAGTTCGCGGGAGGCTTTTAAATACAATGAGCAGTTCTTC.